The 17 T cell receptor beta chains below were found in one sample sequenced in a study of breast tumors, draining lymph nodes, adjacent tissues. Axillary draining lymph nodes of breast cancer patients supplied the node samples. TCRdb recomputed calls from the multiplex PCR reads with MiXCR, one row per CDR3 protein. The sample has some 83,000 distinct CDR3 sequences, roughly a fifth seen once. Sequencing input: axillary lymph node tissue. The receptor set was obtained from a female donor with breast cancer. Some clones in this sample may be carry-over from other donors' samples.

On this clonotype: A much larger clone is a single base away; this may be a read error. The V call is TRBV7-9, the J call TRBJ2-3; 10 positions match TRBD2. The CDR3 consists of 18 residues. Germline lookup yields CDR1 SEHNR and CDR2 FQNEAQ (reference sequence). The CDR3 sequence: CASGLGPGTSVPTDTQYF. CDR3 DNA: TGTGCCAGCGGCTTAGGCCCCGGGACTAGCGTCCCCACAGATACGCAGTATTTT. The full variable domain, with the rest looked up from reference TRBV7-9 and TRBJ2-3, is DTGVSQNPRHKITKRGQNVTFRCDPISEHNRLYWYRQTLGQGPEFLTYFQNEAQLEKSRLLSDRFSAERPKGSFSTLEIQRTEQGDSAMYLCASGLGPGTSVPTDTQYFGPGTRLTVL.

The V gene is TRBV7-2, the J gene TRBJ1-1; a possible D gene is TRBD1 (5 bases). The V gene lost 5 bases and the J gene lost 7 bases, with 23 bases spanning the gap. CDR1 and CDR2 from the germline V gene are SGHTA and FQGNSA. This CDR3 is built from 16 residues. The CDR3 loop reads CASSRDRDPRGLEAFF. CDR3 DNA sequence: TGTGCCAGCAGCAGGGACCGGGACCCAAGGGGCCTTGAAGCTTTCTTT.

This clonotype was detected many times. V gene TRBV6-1 combines with J gene TRBJ2-7; D remains unclear. With 3 bases removed from V and 3 bases from J, the gap between germline ends came to 9 bases. The CDR3 is 13 amino acids. Germline-derived CDR1 and CDR2 are MNHNS and SASEGT. In DNA, the CDR3 is TGTGCCAGCAGTGACCAAGGAGACTACGAGCAGTACTTC. Translating gives CASSDQGDYEQYF.

This clonotype came up many times. This chain connects TRBV11-2 to TRBJ2-5; 8 nucleotides match TRBD1. The J segment lost 4 bases and the V segment lost 2 bases, leaving 3 bases of the junction unmatched. Germline loops: CDR1 SGHAT, CDR2 FQNNGV. The CDR3 contains 14 residues. In nucleotides, the CDR3 is TGTGCCAGCAGCTTACAGGGGGCGGGAGAGACCCAGTACTTC. This translates into CASSLQGAGETQYF.

Of note for this clonotype: Possible read error: a much larger clone is one base away. V usage is TRBV6-2 or TRBV6-3 and J usage is TRBJ2-7; D is perhaps TRBD1 (5 bases). The length of the CDR3 is 20 residues. The germline gives CDR1 MNHEY, CDR2 SVGEGT. CDR3 in amino acids: CASTKPPRGAADQKSYGQYF. The CDR3 DNA sequence: TGTGCCAGCACCAAACCCCCTCGTGGGGCGGCAGACCAGAAATCCTACGGGCAGTACTTC.

This clonotype appeared many times. The gene calls are TRBV20-1 and TRBJ2-1; the match to TRBD2 covers 8 bases. V trimming: 6 bases; J trimming: 2 bases; junction bases outside the gene matches: 12. Germline V gene lookup returns CDR1 DFQATT and CDR2 SNEGSKA (reference sequence). This CDR3 has 16 amino acids. CDR3 coding DNA: TGCAGTGCCCAGGCAATAGGTAGCGGGACCTACAATGAGCAGTTCTTC. Translation gives CSAQAIGSGTYNEQFF.

Regarding this clonotype: An end of the junction differs from the germline gene, which may be a read error. The chain joins TRBV4-1 to TRBJ2-1; a possible D gene is TRBD1 (5 bases). Per germline, CDR1 MGHRA and CDR2 YSYEKL. The CDR3 totals 16 residues. As DNA, the CDR3 is TGCGCCAGCAGCCAGATGGCAGGGTACTCCTACAATGGGCAGTTCTTC. Translation: CASSQMAGYSYNGQFF.

Many counts were recorded for this clonotype. The rearrangement joins TRBV28 to TRBJ1-2, with D possibly being TRBD1 (5 bases). Germline V gene sequence: CDR1 MDHEN, CDR2 SYDVKM. The CDR3 is 14 residues long. V was shortened by 2 bases and J by 5 bases, with 12 bases between the two germline ends. Written as DNA, the CDR3 is TGTGCCAGCAGTTTAGCCAGGGCCCCTTATGGCTACACCTTC. This sequence encodes CASSLARAPYGYTF.

This chain links TRBV12-3 or TRBV12-4 with TRBJ2-2, with 8 bases that match TRBD2. The junction had 8 bases not matched to a gene; V was cut back by 1 base and J by 7 bases. CDR3 size: 16 residues. The CDR3 loop is CASSLGPAGVGGELFF. CDR3 coding DNA: TGTGCCAGCAGTTTAGGCCCAGCGGGAGTGGGCGGGGAGCTGTTTTTT.

This sequence joins TRBV3-1 and TRBJ1-3, with unresolved D. The CDR3 runs to 15 residues. Germline V gene lookup returns CDR1 LGHDT and CDR2 YNNKEL (reference sequence). V shed 0 bases and J shed 7 bases, with 13 bases lying between them. CDR3 DNA: TGTGCCAGCAGCCAAGATCCCGGCAGGAGGAACACCATATATTTT. This translates into CASSQDPGRRNTIYF.

This clonotype was seen at least ten times. This chain joins TRBV2 and TRBJ2-7; the D gene could be TRBD1 or TRBD2 (5 bases each). Germline CDR1 and CDR2: SNHLY and FYNNEI. V lost 4 bases, J lost 4 bases, and 17 bases lay in between. The CDR3 has 15 amino acids. The CDR3 protein is CASSVGDLGAYEQYF. In DNA form, the CDR3 reads TGTGCCAGCAGTGTTGGTGACCTCGGGGCGTACGAGCAGTACTTC. The variable domain in full, completed from reference TRBV2 and TRBJ2-7, reads EPEVTQTPSHQVTQMGQEVILRCVPISNHLYFYWYRQILGQKVEFLVSFYNNEISEKSEIFDDQFSVERPDGSNFTLKIRSTKLEDSAMYFCASSVGDLGAYEQYFGPGTRLTVT.

This clonotype was counted at least ten times. The V call is TRBV24-1, the J call TRBJ2-2; D ambiguous. Trimming took off 4 bases at V and 5 bases at J, with 4 bases between the two ends. This CDR3 spans 12 amino acids. Germline CDR1 reads KGHDR; CDR2 reads SFDVKD. The CDR3 coding sequence is TGTGCCACCAGTGAGGGAACCGGGGAGCTGTTTTTT. This codes for CATSEGTGELFF.

About this clonotype: A much bigger clone sits one base away, suggesting this may be a read error. The chain uses TRBV4-2 and TRBJ2-7; D perhaps matches TRBD2 (6 bases). This CDR3 comprises 15 residues. Germline CDR1 reads LGHNA; CDR2 reads YNFKEQ. CDR3 coding DNA: TGTGCCAACAGCCAAGATTGGCAGGGCGGGGATGAGCAGTACTTC. Translating it yields CANSQDWQGGDEQYF.

This clonotype was seen ten or more times. Here the CDR3 DNA reads TGTGCCACCAGCAGAGATTCGGGGGGAAACACCATATATTTT. The encoded protein is CATSRDSGGNTIYF. The J gene is TRBJ1-3, the V gene TRBV15; no definite D call. Trimming left V 0 bases short and J 4 bases short, with 7 bases between. CDR3 length equals 14 residues. Looked up from germline, CDR1 is LNHNV and CDR2 is YYDKDF (reference sequence).

This clonotype was recorded many times. The genes are TRBV4-3 and TRBJ2-1, with TRBD2 identical over 9 bases. J lost 6 bases, V lost 3 bases, and 12 bases had no gene match. Germline V gives CDR1 LGHNA, CDR2 YSLEER. The CDR3 totals 17 residues. In DNA, the CDR3 is TGCGCCAGCAGCCATGGATTAGCGGGAGAAACAGCCAATGAGCAGTTCTTC. Translating gives CASSHGLAGETANEQFF.

This clonotype has a count of ten or more. The chain couples TRBV6-5 to TRBJ2-1, with 9 nucleotides matching TRBD2. V gave up 6 bases and J gave up 4 bases; unmatched junction bases: 7. The germline V gene has CDR1 MNHEY and CDR2 SVGAGI. The length of the CDR3 is 15 residues. CDR3 sequence (DNA): TGTGCCAGCAGGGATAGCGGGAGTACTTACAATGAGCAGTTCTTC. This sequence encodes CASRDSGSTYNEQFF.

For this clonotype: A clone one base away is much larger, so this may be a read error. Because it lacks the conserved phenylalanine or tryptophan at the end, this CDR3 is likely a read error. This chain links TRBV19 with TRBJ2-3; D is undetermined. V was trimmed by 4 bases and J by 11 bases, leaving 10 bases between them. Germline loops: CDR1 LNHDA, CDR2 SQIVND (reference sequence). CDR3 length equals 11 residues. DNA for the CDR3: TGTGCCAGTAGTACCGGACGAAGGCAGTATTCT. Protein product: CASSTGRRQYS.